This entry lists 10 T cell receptor beta chains sequenced from one sample in a study of cytomegalovirus exposure and HLA in healthy donors. It was with 60 Vbeta and 13 Jbeta primers that the PCR ran. Profiled with immunoSEQ multiplex PCR; TCRdb holds only in-frame clones, not every one. The repertoire has approximately 140,000 clones, roughly three quarters of them found once; the top ten carry approximately 6.9%. What was sequenced was PBMCs. These receptors came from a woman between 35 and 50 years old in good health and CMV-seropositive.

The rearrangement links TRBV19 to TRBJ1-1; D may be TRBD1 (5 bases). The CDR3 spans 13 residues. V was cut by 3 bases and J by 4 bases, with 9 bases left in between. Germline-derived CDR1 and CDR2 are LNHDA and SQIVND (reference sequence). Written as DNA, the CDR3 is TGTGCCAGTAGTATCTCAGGGCCCACTGAAGCTTTCTTT. Amino acids: CASSISGPTEAFF.

V gene TRBV27 combines with J gene TRBJ2-1, with D possibly matching TRBD1 (6 bases). Germline V gene lookup returns CDR1 MNHEY and CDR2 SMNVEV (reference sequence). V was clipped by 6 bases and J by 7 bases, with 19 bases between them. This CDR3 is 15 amino acids long. Written as DNA, the CDR3 is TGTGCCAGCAGGCCCGGACAGTTATCTTCTAATGAGCAGTTCTTC. This sequence encodes CASRPGQLSSNEQFF.

The CDR3 spells CASSLGSGGADEQYF. The CDR3 DNA reads as TGCGCCAGCAGCTTGGGGAGCGGGGGGGCCGACGAGCAGTACTTC. The V and J genes are TRBV5-1 and TRBJ2-7, with TRBD2 matching over 10 bases. V was pared by 0 bases and J by 5 bases, with 5 bases of the junction left unmatched. Germline loops: CDR1 SGHRS, CDR2 YFSETQ. The CDR3 runs to 15 residues.

CDR3 loop: CASSVFENEAFF. The DNA of the CDR3 is TGTGCCAGCAGTGTGTTTGAGAATGAAGCTTTCTTT. The J gene is TRBJ1-1, the V gene TRBV2; D uncertain. From germline, CDR1 is SNHLY and CDR2 FYNNEI. This CDR3 spans 12 amino acids. V lost 4 bases to trimming and J lost 7 bases, with 10 bases between them.

The chain recombines TRBV7-2 with TRBJ2-7, with TRBD1 matching over 9 bases. V shed 2 bases and J 6 bases; nucleotides not matched to a gene: 17. This CDR3 spans 18 amino acids. Germline loops: CDR1 SGHTA, CDR2 FQGNSA. CDR3 DNA sequence: TGTGCCAGCAGCTTACGTGGCTGGTCGGGGACAGGGACTCTCGAGCAGTACTTC. As protein: CASSLRGWSGTGTLEQYF.

J is TRBJ2-1 and V is TRBV15, with 8 bases that match TRBD2. Trimming at V came to 5 bases and at J to 1 base, leaving 7 bases not matched to a gene. Per germline, CDR1 LNHNV and CDR2 YYDKDF (reference sequence). There are 16 residues in the CDR3. The CDR3 DNA reads as TGTGCCACCAGCGGTTATAGCGGGGAATCCTACAATGAGCAGTTCTTC. Its translation is CATSGYSGESYNEQFF.

The chain employs TRBV19 and TRBJ1-5; TRBD1 agrees at 8 bases. V was pared by 6 bases and J by 5 bases, with 6 bases of the junction left unmatched. Germline-derived CDR1 and CDR2 are LNHDA and SQIVND (reference sequence). The CDR3 has 14 amino acids. The CDR3 loop is CASSYRGRDQPQHF. In DNA form, the CDR3 reads TGTGCCAGTAGCTACAGGGGGAGAGATCAGCCCCAGCATTTT.

The chain carries TRBV5-1 and TRBJ1-1; tentatively, D is TRBD1 (5 bases). CDR3 length: 13 amino acids. Germline loops: CDR1 SGHRS, CDR2 YFSETQ. The V gene lost 4 bases and the J gene lost 1 base, with 8 bases spanning the gap. The CDR3 region has the DNA TGCGCCAGCAGCGGGGCCGGGAACACTGAAGCTTTCTTT. Amino acids: CASSGAGNTEAFF.

The DNA of the CDR3 is TGTGCCAGCCCGGGACAGGGGGGTTATGGGAGCACTGAAGCTTTCTTT. Translated: CASPGQGGYGSTEAFF. The genes are TRBV2 and TRBJ1-1; TRBD1 matches 11 bases. V trimming: 8 bases; J trimming: 4 bases; junction bases outside the gene matches: 12. The CDR3 consists of 16 residues. Germline V CDR1 and CDR2: SNHLY, FYNNEI.

A word on this clone: This could be a read error, since a much larger clone is one nucleotide away. This chain joins TRBV7-3 and TRBJ2-7; TRBD2 is a possible D gene (5 bases). The CDR3 runs 14 residues. Trimming left V 3 bases short and J 5 bases short, with 14 bases between. CDR1 is SGHTA and CDR2 is FQGTGA in the germline V gene. DNA of the CDR3: TGTGCCAGCAGCTTCGGCCGGGGTAGCAACGAGCAGTACTTC. Translation gives CASSFGRGSNEQYF. The full variable domain, with the rest looked up from reference TRBV7-3 and TRBJ2-7, is GAGVSQTPSNKVTEKGKYVELRCDPISGHTALYWYRQSLGQGPEFLIYFQGTGAADDSGLPNDRFFAVRPEGSVSTLKIQRTERGDSAVYLCASSFGRGSNEQYFGPGTRLTVT.